A single sample is the source of the 20 T cell receptor beta chains below, sequenced in a study of blood T cell repertoires in COVID-19. The data were produced by immunoSEQ multiplex PCR, yet TCRdb's version contains in-frame clones alone and is incomplete. The sample consists of a few hundred thousand clones, around 90% of them appearing once. Sequenced input: PBMCs or T cells enriched from blood (not recorded which). Receptors originate from a man aged 25 to 40 who had recovered from COVID-19.

The chain combines TRBV5-1 with TRBJ2-2, with unresolved D. CDR3 length: 15 amino acids. Germline V gene data show CDR1 as SGHRS and CDR2 as YFSETQ. Trimming pared 4 bases from V and 4 bases from J, leaving 14 bases between. CDR3 sequence (DNA): TGCGCCAGCAGCCAAAGAGGAGTGGGCACCGGGGAGCTGTTTTTT. Its protein product is CASSQRGVGTGELFF.

J is TRBJ1-2 and V is TRBV10-3; D is unresolved. Germline CDR1 ENHRY, CDR2 SYGVKD. V lost 3 bases and J 1 base, leaving 18 bases between the germline ends. This CDR3 region has 17 residues. CDR3 coding DNA: TGTGCCATCAGTGAAGTCTGGAGGGCAGGCCTTAACTATGGCTACACCTTC. Translating it yields CAISEVWRAGLNYGYTF.

This clone showed up just a few times. The J gene is TRBJ2-7, the V gene TRBV5-1; a possible D gene is TRBD1 (5 bases). V lost 5 bases and J 0 bases, leaving 9 bases between the germline ends. CDR3 size: 13 residues. Germline values: CDR1 SGHRS, CDR2 YFSETQ. The CDR3 bases are TGCGCCAGCAGGTGGCAGGGCTCCTACGAGCAGTACTTC. Encoded protein: CASRWQGSYEQYF.

This rearrangement joins TRBV27 to TRBJ2-7; 11 nucleotides line up with TRBD1. There are 15 residues in the CDR3. Germline trimming cut 8 bases from V and 6 bases from J; bases unmatched to any gene: 12. The V gene's germline CDR1 is MNHEY and CDR2 SMNVEV (reference sequence). In DNA, the CDR3 is TGTGCCAGCGCAGTTATAGGACAGGGGGCCATCGAGCAGTACTTC. As protein: CASAVIGQGAIEQYF.

The rearrangement joins TRBV19 to TRBJ1-5, with D possibly matching TRBD1 (5 bases). The CDR3 loop spans 18 amino acids. The V gene lost 1 base and the J gene lost 2 bases, with 18 bases spanning the gap. CDR1 and CDR2 from the germline V gene are LNHDA and SQIVND (reference sequence). The CDR3 sequence is CASSIGLQGNMGNQPQHF. CDR3 DNA: TGTGCCAGTAGTATAGGTCTGCAGGGAAATATGGGCAATCAGCCCCAGCATTTT.

CDR3 loop: CASSLGGGPPGGEQYF. CDR3 bases: TGTGCCAGCAGCTTAGGGGGGGGGCCCCCGGGCGGCGAGCAGTACTTC. The chain employs TRBV7-9 and TRBJ2-7, with D perhaps TRBD2 (7 bases). CDR3 size: 16 residues. Between the trimmed V and J ends, which lost 1 base and 6 bases, there was a span of 19 bases. Germline V gives CDR1 SEHNR, CDR2 FQNEAQ (reference sequence).

The chain uses TRBV11-2 and TRBJ1-4; unclear D gene. The CDR3 has 14 residues. The germline CDR1 and CDR2 sequences are SGHAT and FQNNGV. The V gene lost 1 base and the J gene lost 11 bases, with 14 bases spanning the gap. The CDR3 here is CASSLGAIGGKLFF. The CDR3 DNA follows: TGTGCCAGCAGCTTAGGGGCAATTGGTGGGAAACTGTTTTTT.

Notes on this clone: Within the sample, other DNA sequences also encode this same CDR3. The chain recombines TRBV9 with TRBJ2-3; D is perhaps TRBD2 (5 bases). The CDR3 consists of 14 residues. Trimming stripped 2 bases from V and 2 bases from J, with 9 bases between. The germline gives CDR1 SGDLS, CDR2 YYNGEE. The CDR3: CASSVLGNTDTQYF. For the CDR3, the DNA is TGTGCCAGCAGCGTCCTCGGGAACACAGATACGCAGTATTTT.

The chain links TRBV10-3 to TRBJ2-2, with 11 bases that match TRBD2. V lost 4 bases and J lost 1; bases outside the gene matches: 2. Germline CDR1 and CDR2: ENHRY and SYGVKD. The CDR3 is 16 amino acids. CDR3 DNA: TGTGCCATCAGTGGGGGACTAGCGGAGAACACCGGGGAGCTGTTTTTT. Its translation is CAISGGLAENTGELFF.

This clone appeared a few times. The rearrangement links TRBV27 to TRBJ2-7, with TRBD1 identical over 7 bases. Germline trimming cut 5 bases from V and 6 bases from J; bases unmatched to any gene: 7. The CDR3 length is 13 residues. CDR1 is MNHEY and CDR2 is SMNVEV in the germline V gene (reference sequence). CDR3 loop: CASSRQGRSEQYF. CDR3 in DNA: TGTGCCAGCAGTAGACAGGGAAGGTCCGAGCAGTACTTC.

The rearrangement uses TRBV5-8 and TRBJ2-2; 15 nucleotides match TRBD2. The CDR3 runs to 18 residues. After removal of 4 bases from V and 2 bases from J, the junction contained 6 bases not matched to a gene. CDR1 is SGHTS, CDR2 YDEGEE, per germline. CDR3 DNA sequence: TGTGCCAGCAGCATGGGACTAGCGGGGGGACAAAACACCGGGGAGCTGTTTTTT. As protein: CASSMGLAGGQNTGELFF.

This clone was recorded once. The chain links TRBV28 to TRBJ1-1; D is unclear. Germline V CDR1 and CDR2: MDHEN, SYDVKM. The V gene lost 7 bases and the J gene lost 5 bases, with 17 bases spanning the gap. There are 14 residues in the CDR3. CDR3 residues: CASTFPGGITEAFF. DNA of the CDR3: TGTGCCAGCACTTTTCCGGGCGGGATTACTGAAGCTTTCTTT.

This chain joins TRBV2 and TRBJ1-2, with D possibly TRBD1 on 5 matching bases. Trimming shortened V by 5 bases and J by 4 bases, and 14 bases separated the two germline ends. This CDR3 is built from 14 residues. Germline lookup yields CDR1 SNHLY and CDR2 FYNNEI. The CDR3 DNA reads as TGTGCCAGCAGTTCGCGGGGCGCAAGCTATGGCTACACCTTC. Translated, it gives CASSSRGASYGYTF.

The rearrangement links TRBV11-2 to TRBJ2-1; D perhaps matches TRBD2 (6 bases). The CDR3 contains 13 residues. Germline V gene sequence: CDR1 SGHAT, CDR2 FQNNGV. V lost 5 bases and J 6 bases, leaving 11 bases between the germline ends. CDR3 coding DNA: TGTGCCAGCAGCCGGACTACCCCCAATGAGCAGTTCTTC. It translates to CASSRTTPNEQFF.

The rearrangement joins TRBV2 to TRBJ2-2; weak D call: TRBD1 (6 bases). The germline V gene has CDR1 SNHLY and CDR2 FYNNEI. The CDR3 runs 15 residues. V lost 0 bases and J lost 1, with 6 bases in between. The CDR3 reads CASSEARGNTGELFF. The DNA of the CDR3 is TGTGCCAGCAGTGAAGCCAGGGGGAACACCGGGGAGCTGTTTTTT.

The chain uses TRBV14 and TRBJ2-2; D is perhaps TRBD1 (5 bases). Germline values: CDR1 SGHDN, CDR2 FVKESK. Trimming shortened V by 0 bases and J by 4 bases, and 12 bases separated the two germline ends. The CDR3 extends over 16 amino acids. The CDR3 protein is CASSQDYTGRTGELFF. DNA for the CDR3: TGTGCCAGCAGCCAAGATTACACAGGTCGCACCGGGGAGCTGTTTTTT.

The chain is built from TRBV7-2 and TRBJ2-1; TRBD2 might be the D (6 bases). The CDR3 is made up of 15 amino acids. The V end was cut by 5 bases, the J end by 1 base, with 12 bases between. Germline values: CDR1 SGHTA, CDR2 FQGNSA. CDR3 nucleotide sequence: TGTGCCAGCAGCCCGATGGGGGGATCCTACAATGAGCAGTTCTTC. Protein product: CASSPMGGSYNEQFF.

This chain uses TRBV2 with TRBJ2-3; 9 nucleotides match TRBD2. The CDR3 is 13 residues long. Germline trimming cut 8 bases from V and 4 bases from J; bases unmatched to any gene: 4. Germline V gene data show CDR1 as SNHLY and CDR2 as FYNNEI. This chain's CDR3 is CASAQRGADTQYF. As DNA, the CDR3 is TGTGCCAGCGCCCAGCGGGGGGCAGATACGCAGTATTTT.

This chain links TRBV27 with TRBJ2-7, with D maybe TRBD1 (6 bases). The CDR3 runs 14 residues. CDR1 and CDR2 (germline): MNHEY, SMNVEV (reference sequence). V was cut by 5 bases and J by 0 bases, with 11 bases left in between. CDR3 amino acids: CASSRGSHSYEQYF. DNA for the CDR3: TGTGCCAGCAGTAGGGGGTCCCACTCCTACGAGCAGTACTTC.

This sequence joins TRBV7-9 and TRBJ2-7, with 7 bases fitting TRBD1. Germline lookup yields CDR1 SEHNR and CDR2 FQNEAQ (reference sequence). Unmatched junction bases numbered 6, after V lost 5 bases and J lost 5 bases. The CDR3 consists of 13 residues. The CDR3 DNA follows: TGTGCCAGCAGCGTGACAGGGTTGGACGAGCAGTACTTC. Translating it yields CASSVTGLDEQYF. Supplemented by reference TRBV7-9 and TRBJ2-7, the full variable domain reads DTGVSQNPRHKITKRGQNVTFRCDPISEHNRLYWYRQTLGQGPEFLTYFQNEAQLEKSRLLSDRFSAERPKGSFSTLEIQRTEQGDSAMYLCASSVTGLDEQYFGPGTRLTVT.